The T cell receptor beta chain under discussion was sequenced for a study of blood T cell repertoires in COVID-19 (dated by TCRdb to the early 2020s). Study-level background: Samples from collaborators originated in the United States, Italy and Spain and spanned both the acute and convalescent phases of COVID-19. The material from the prospective study consisted of cDNA or gDNA derived from T cells, B-cell-depleted T cells, or PBMCs. Deeply sampled blood TCRbeta repertoires from subjects exposed to, actively infected with, or recovered from COVID-19 were included in the dataset. The repertoires were released in a freely available public database intended as a resource for research on the immune response to SARS-CoV-2. Samples came from the ongoing ImmuneRACE study (first 160 participants) plus 1,254 subjects from 6 global collaborators. A de-identified subject ID, COVID-19 status, age in years and sex were almost always included in the sample metadata. Where available, HLA class I and class II types were taken from metadata supplied by the sample provider and were not determined by assay-based typing.

Results and caveats for the whole study, not just this receptor: How much clinical and demographic metadata was included differed by source and by participant, and the metadata was provided uncurated.

With respect to this clone: Its antigen remains unidentified. No much larger clonotype is one base removed from it; base qualities were not supplied.

Participants in the prospective study were enrolled through a virtual design, were aged roughly 18 to 90 years, and lived in fewer than 30 United States geographic areas. In the prospective study, participants were assigned to cohorts based on the clinical history participants reported in a screening survey and a study questionnaire. For ImmuneRACE Cohort 3, a participant was defined as recovered based on two consecutive negative NP/OP PCR tests, clearance by a healthcare professional, or resolution of symptoms. In the prospective study, whole blood, serum and a nasopharyngeal or oropharyngeal swab were collected from each participant by mobile phlebotomists. Prospective study participants could optionally give additional blood draws and questionnaires over an approximately two-month period. Before DNA extraction, blood samples from the prospective study were shipped at room temperature or frozen.

TCRbeta CDR3 regions were amplified from genomic DNA by means of the immunoSEQ Assay, a bias-controlled multiplex PCR. Processing in the source paper ran as follows. The number of nucleated cells in each sample was estimated from the amplification of reference gene primers within the assay. To quantify the absolute abundance of each unique TCRbeta CDR3 rearrangement, sequence reads were collapsed and filtered. For each sample, productive Simpson clonality was calculated as the square root of Simpson's diversity index across productive rearrangements. As stored in TCRdb, this immuneACCESS dataset retains in-frame rearrangements with V and J assigned. A fraction of the clones does not appear; measured against another copy, unresolved V genes explain less than half of the discrepancy, and the remainder lacks a known reason. From that table come the V and J calls and clone size; the DNA was used to work out D and trimming. This sample gives 130,000 or so clones in total; roughly 87% of them show up just once. The leading ten clones occupy about 20% of the sample.

The CDR3 goes from the cysteine to the phenylalanine over 14 residues. This entry keeps only the CDR3 DNA: 42 bases, framed from base 1. V is shortened by 5 bases, J by 5 bases, and the region joining them spans 16 bases. Reading the germline V gene gives CDR1 SGDLS and CDR2 YYNGEE. The specimen sequenced was PBMCs or T cells enriched from blood (not recorded which). In this chain, TRBV9 is recombined with TRBJ2-5; the D segment could be TRBD2, given 6 matching bases. This receptor was identified in a man younger than 45 who had recovered from COVID-19. This receptor carries the CDR3 CASSRTRAGETQYF. Read as DNA, the sequence is TGTGCCAGCAGTCGGACCCGCGCGGGGGAGACCCAGTACTTC.